Listed below are T cell receptor beta chains from one sample, sequenced in a study of blood T cell repertoires in COVID-19. Measured with immunoSEQ multiplex PCR; TCRdb has only the in-frame clones, and not every one. The sample records fewer than 140,000 clones, 75% to 85% being singletons. The specimen sequenced was peripheral blood. Source of these receptors: a man at least 80 years old with COVID-19, enrolled during active disease. Both conserved end residues are part of each CDR3. Each record gives: V gene, D gene, J gene, clone size, CDR3 protein, CDR3 DNA. D genes are given only for firm matches. Clone sizes are given selectively: once, few, many, or a class where the clone is expanded.

V gene: TRBV5-4
D gene: TRBD1
J gene: TRBJ2-3
clone size: .
CDR3 protein: CASSLAQGGGSTDTQYF
CDR3 DNA: TGTGCCAGCAGCTTGGCCCAAGGGGGCGGTAGCACAGATACGCAGTATTTT

V gene: TRBV29-1
D gene: .
J gene: TRBJ1-1
clone size: few
CDR3 protein: CSVNRQGLEAFF
CDR3 DNA: TGCAGCGTTAACCGTCAGGGATTGGAGGCTTTCTTT

V gene: TRBV18
D gene: .
J gene: TRBJ1-6
clone size: few
CDR3 protein: CASTGRQYNSPLHF
CDR3 DNA: TGTGCCAGCACAGGGCGACAGTATAATTCACCCCTCCACTTT

V gene: TRBV28
D gene: .
J gene: TRBJ1-1
clone size: many
CDR3 protein: CASSLNSGYTEAFF
CDR3 DNA: TGTGCCAGCAGTTTAAACAGTGGGTACACTGAAGCTTTCTTT

V gene: TRBV7-3
D gene: .
J gene: TRBJ1-3
clone size: .
CDR3 protein: CASSLFRKAGNTIYF
CDR3 DNA: TGTGCCAGCAGCTTATTTCGGAAAGCGGGAAACACCATATATTTT

V gene: TRBV13
D gene: .
J gene: TRBJ2-1
clone size: .
CDR3 protein: CASSLAGYSSYNEQFF
CDR3 DNA: TGTGCCAGCAGCTTAGCCGGCTACAGCTCCTACAATGAGCAGTTCTTC

V gene: TRBV6-5
D gene: TRBD2
J gene: TRBJ2-3
clone size: few
CDR3 protein: CASRRLAGDTQYF
CDR3 DNA: TGTGCCAGCAGAAGACTAGCCGGAGATACGCAGTATTTT

V gene: TRBV5-4
D gene: .
J gene: TRBJ2-1
clone size: .
CDR3 protein: CASSQGLLSYNEQFF
CDR3 DNA: TGTGCCAGCAGCCAAGGACTCCTATCCTACAATGAGCAGTTCTTC

V gene: TRBV9
D gene: .
J gene: TRBJ1-4
clone size: .
CDR3 protein: CASSPYRDTNEKLFF
CDR3 DNA: TGTGCCAGCAGCCCCTACAGGGACACTAATGAAAAACTGTTTTTT

V gene: TRBV28
D gene: TRBD1
J gene: TRBJ1-2
clone size: .
CDR3 protein: CASSWGQAPTNYGYTF
CDR3 DNA: TGTGCCAGCAGTTGGGGACAGGCCCCAACCAACTATGGCTACACCTTC

V gene: TRBV3-1/TRBV3-2
D gene: TRBD1
J gene: TRBJ1-2
clone size: .
CDR3 protein: CASSHQGAGGYTF
CDR3 DNA: TGTGCCAGCAGCCACCAGGGGGCGGGTGGCTACACCTTC

V gene: TRBV25-1
D gene: TRBD1
J gene: TRBJ1-2
clone size: .
CDR3 protein: CASSQTGGSSGYTF
CDR3 DNA: TGTGCCAGCAGTCAGACAGGGGGCTCTTCCGGCTACACCTTC

V gene: TRBV28
D gene: .
J gene: TRBJ1-2
clone size: .
CDR3 protein: CASSQMRYGYTF
CDR3 DNA: TGTGCCAGCAGCCAAATGCGGTATGGCTACACCTTC

V gene: TRBV6-4
D gene: .
J gene: TRBJ2-2
clone size: .
CDR3 protein: CASSENRADTGELFF
CDR3 DNA: TGTGCCAGCAGTGAAAACAGGGCCGACACCGGGGAGCTGTTTTTT

V gene: TRBV7-8
D gene: .
J gene: TRBJ2-1
clone size: .
CDR3 protein: CASSLWEMGSYNEQFF
CDR3 DNA: TGTGCCAGCAGCCTATGGGAGATGGGCTCCTACAATGAGCAGTTCTTC

V gene: TRBV28
D gene: TRBD1
J gene: TRBJ1-3
clone size: few
CDR3 protein: CASRYTGGIWGNTIYF
CDR3 DNA: TGTGCCAGCAGATATACAGGGGGCATCTGGGGAAACACCATATATTTT

V gene: TRBV7-6
D gene: TRBD2
J gene: TRBJ2-1
clone size: once
CDR3 protein: CASSASLLAGSRNEQFF
CDR3 DNA: TGTGCCAGCAGCGCGAGCCTTCTAGCGGGAAGTCGCAATGAGCAGTTCTTC

V gene: TRBV5-1
D gene: .
J gene: TRBJ1-4
clone size: .
CDR3 protein: CASSLKGPGLVLANEKLFF
CDR3 DNA: TGCGCCAGCAGCCTAAAAGGTCCGGGGTTGGTTTTAGCTAATGAAAAACTGTTTTTT

V gene: TRBV1
D gene: .
J gene: TRBJ2-3
clone size: .
CDR3 protein: CTSSQDELLDTQYF
CDR3 DNA: TGCACCAGCAGCCAAGATGAACTGTTAGATACGCAGTATTTT

V gene: TRBV6-2/TRBV6-3
D gene: .
J gene: TRBJ2-4
clone size: .
CDR3 protein: CASSYGTLGNIQYF
CDR3 DNA: TGTGCCAGCAGTTACGGGACTCTTGGGAACATTCAGTACTTC

V gene: TRBV19
D gene: .
J gene: TRBJ1-6
clone size: .
CDR3 protein: CASRNRLPTTLHF
CDR3 DNA: TGTGCCAGTAGAAACAGGCTTCCTACAACCCTCCACTTT

V gene: TRBV24-1
D gene: .
J gene: TRBJ1-1
clone size: .
CDR3 protein: CATSDLYGTEAFF
CDR3 DNA: TGTGCCACCAGTGATTTGTACGGGACTGAAGCTTTCTTT

V gene: TRBV28
D gene: TRBD1
J gene: TRBJ2-6
clone size: .
CDR3 protein: CASSLTGEISGANVLTF
CDR3 DNA: TGTGCCAGCAGTTTAACAGGGGAGATCTCTGGGGCCAACGTCCTGACTTTC

V gene: TRBV28
D gene: .
J gene: TRBJ1-1
clone size: .
CDR3 protein: CASIGGFYTEAFF
CDR3 DNA: TGTGCCAGCATTGGGGGGTTTTACACTGAAGCTTTCTTT

V gene: TRBV19
D gene: TRBD1
J gene: TRBJ1-6
clone size: .
CDR3 protein: CASTGGGSPLHF
CDR3 DNA: TGTGCCAGTACAGGGGGCGGTTCACCCCTCCACTTT

V gene: TRBV7-2
D gene: .
J gene: TRBJ1-4
clone size: .
CDR3 protein: CASSLVSGGSEKLFF
CDR3 DNA: TGTGCCAGCAGCTTAGTATCGGGGGGGAGTGAAAAACTGTTTTTT

V gene: TRBV2
D gene: .
J gene: TRBJ1-2
clone size: .
CDR3 protein: CASNRPGLSGGYTF
CDR3 DNA: TGTGCCAGCAATCGCCCAGGGCTGTCGGGTGGCTACACCTTC

V gene: TRBV2
D gene: TRBD1
J gene: TRBJ1-1
clone size: .
CDR3 protein: CASSGTGGTTEAFF
CDR3 DNA: TGTGCCAGCAGTGGGACAGGGGGGACCACTGAAGCTTTCTTT

V gene: TRBV2
D gene: .
J gene: TRBJ2-1
clone size: few
CDR3 protein: CASRGFGGSYNEQFF
CDR3 DNA: TGTGCCAGCAGAGGATTCGGGGGATCCTACAATGAGCAGTTCTTC

V gene: TRBV19
D gene: .
J gene: TRBJ2-7
clone size: few
CDR3 protein: CASSSSGQGGDEQYF
CDR3 DNA: TGTGCCAGTAGTAGCTCCGGCCAGGGGGGCGACGAGCAGTACTTC

V gene: TRBV11-2
D gene: TRBD1
J gene: TRBJ2-5
clone size: .
CDR3 protein: CASSFGTGRETQYF
CDR3 DNA: TGTGCCAGCAGCTTTGGGACAGGGCGCGAGACCCAGTACTTC

V gene: TRBV11-2
D gene: TRBD2
J gene: TRBJ2-1
clone size: .
CDR3 protein: CASSFRTGPLAGATNEQFF
CDR3 DNA: TGTGCCAGCAGCTTCCGAACTGGCCCCCTAGCGGGAGCAACGAATGAGCAGTTCTTC

V gene: TRBV6-5
D gene: TRBD1
J gene: TRBJ2-7
clone size: .
CDR3 protein: CASSTDRAFPYEQYF
CDR3 DNA: TGTGCCAGCAGCACCGACAGGGCTTTCCCCTACGAGCAGTACTTC

V gene: TRBV7-3
D gene: TRBD2
J gene: TRBJ2-7
clone size: few
CDR3 protein: CASSLAGGYEQYF
CDR3 DNA: TGTGCCAGCAGCTTAGCGGGAGGATACGAGCAGTACTTC

V gene: TRBV5-1
D gene: .
J gene: TRBJ1-1
clone size: .
CDR3 protein: CASSLGTGYTEAFF
CDR3 DNA: TGCGCCAGCAGCTTGGGAACAGGGTACACTGAAGCTTTCTTT

V gene: TRBV28
D gene: .
J gene: TRBJ1-4
clone size: .
CDR3 protein: CASSSYVANEKLFF
CDR3 DNA: TGTGCCAGCAGTTCCTACGTTGCTAATGAAAAACTGTTTTTT

V gene: TRBV28
D gene: TRBD1
J gene: TRBJ1-1
clone size: .
CDR3 protein: CASSYRGDTEAFF
CDR3 DNA: TGTGCCAGCAGTTACAGGGGAGACACTGAAGCTTTCTTT

V gene: TRBV2
D gene: TRBD1
J gene: TRBJ1-6
clone size: .
CDR3 protein: CASSEPGQQYSPLHF
CDR3 DNA: TGTGCCAGCAGCGAACCGGGACAGCAATATTCACCCCTCCACTTT

V gene: TRBV5-3
D gene: TRBD2
J gene: TRBJ2-1
clone size: .
CDR3 protein: CARSLPTSGRDLLDEQFF
CDR3 DNA: TGTGCCAGAAGCTTGCCAACTAGCGGGAGGGATCTACTGGATGAGCAGTTCTTC

V gene: TRBV9
D gene: .
J gene: TRBJ2-3
clone size: .
CDR3 protein: CASSVGKSLSTDTQYF
CDR3 DNA: TGTGCCAGCAGCGTCGGGAAGAGCCTAAGCACAGATACGCAGTATTTT

V gene: TRBV10-1
D gene: .
J gene: TRBJ1-6
clone size: .
CDR3 protein: CASSESSGAGSPLHF
CDR3 DNA: TGCGCCAGCAGTGAGTCGTCGGGTGCCGGCTCACCCCTCCACTTT

V gene: TRBV12-3/TRBV12-4
D gene: TRBD2
J gene: TRBJ2-2
clone size: once
CDR3 protein: CASSPLAGDRIF
CDR3 DNA: TGTGCCAGCAGTCCTCTAGCGGGAGATAGGATTTTT

V gene: TRBV20-1
D gene: .
J gene: TRBJ1-3
clone size: .
CDR3 protein: CSAIDQGGQDTIYF
CDR3 DNA: TGCAGTGCTATTGATCAGGGAGGTCAAGACACCATATATTTT